Below, one TCR beta chain is given with its context. The time point: after dendritic cell vaccination, including at tumor progression/relapse. Isocitrate dehydrogenase mutation was absent in all glioblastoma patients. The sample belongs to a study of glioma-infiltrating T cells after dendritic cell vaccination. Study summary: Patients received autologous tumor lysate-pulsed dendritic cell vaccination between about 2003 and 2013. The vaccine used monocyte-derived dendritic cells pulsed overnight with autologous tumor lysate.

TCRdb's table, derived via immunoSEQ multiplex PCR, lists solely in-frame clones and lacks some. The sample comprises roughly 60,000 clones, under 90% of which are singletons, and roughly 9% rests with the top ten. The germline gives CDR1 MNHEY, CDR2 SVGAGI. V was pared by 5 bases and J by 8 bases, with 5 bases of the junction left unmatched. CDR3 size: 12 residues. The receptor was isolated from a human donor with glioblastoma. The material sequenced was blood, taken after dendritic cell vaccination. The chain has TRBV6-5 and TRBJ1-2, with 7 bases lining up with TRBD1. The CDR3 region has the DNA TGTGCCAGCAGTGACAGGGTCTACGGCTACACCTTC. Amino acid sequence: CASSDRVYGYTF.